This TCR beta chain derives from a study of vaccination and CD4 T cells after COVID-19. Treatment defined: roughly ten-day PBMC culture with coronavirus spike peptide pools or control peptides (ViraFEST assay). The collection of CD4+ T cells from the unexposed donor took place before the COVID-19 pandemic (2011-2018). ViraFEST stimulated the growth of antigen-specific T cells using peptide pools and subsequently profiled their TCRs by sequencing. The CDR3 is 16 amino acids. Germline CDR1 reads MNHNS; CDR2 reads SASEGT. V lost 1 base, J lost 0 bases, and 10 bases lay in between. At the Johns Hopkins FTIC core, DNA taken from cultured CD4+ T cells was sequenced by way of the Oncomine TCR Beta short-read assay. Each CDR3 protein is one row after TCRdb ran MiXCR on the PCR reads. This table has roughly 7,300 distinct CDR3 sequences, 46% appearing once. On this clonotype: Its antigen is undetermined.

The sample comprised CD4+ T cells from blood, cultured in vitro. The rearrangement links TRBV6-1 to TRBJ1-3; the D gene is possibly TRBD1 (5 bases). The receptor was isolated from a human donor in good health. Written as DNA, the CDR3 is TGTGCCAGCAGTGAAGGCACGGGACCCTCTGGAAACACCATATATTTT. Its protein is CASSEGTGPSGNTIYF.